The next 10 T cell receptor beta chains were all read from a single sample in a study of cytotoxic CD8 clonotypes in ibrutinib-treated CLL. TCRdb keeps only in-frame clones here, not all; method: immunoSEQ multiplex PCR. The sample has around 70,000 clones, 65% to 85% seen once; the top ten hold about 8%. The specimen was PBMCs, collected at disease progression, from a patient treated with ibrutinib. Every receptor here comes from a human donor with chronic lymphocytic leukemia.

This rearrangement joins TRBV27 to TRBJ2-7, with D tentatively TRBD2 (5 bases). Germline V gives CDR1 MNHEY, CDR2 SMNVEV (reference sequence). Trimming cost V 6 bases and J 4 bases, with 10 bases left between them. The CDR3 sequence is 12 residues long. The CDR3 sequence is CASSLGKYEQYF. The CDR3 coding sequence is TGTGCCAGCAGCCTCGGGAAGTACGAGCAGTACTTC.

This chain uses TRBV2 with TRBJ1-2; 7 bases fit TRBD1. CDR1 is SNHLY and CDR2 is FYNNEI in the germline V gene. The CDR3 contains 14 residues. With 5 bases clipped from V and 4 bases from J, the junction kept 7 bases outside the gene matches. CDR3 protein: CASSTTGLFYGYTF. Written as DNA, the CDR3 is TGTGCCAGCAGTACGACAGGGTTATTCTATGGCTACACCTTC.

The chain carries TRBV11-2 and TRBJ1-2, with D perhaps matching TRBD1 (5 bases). Deletions cut 5 bases from V and 4 bases from J, with 14 bases between. CDR1 and CDR2 from the germline V gene are SGHAT and FQNNGV. The CDR3 extends over 14 amino acids. Written as DNA, the CDR3 is TGTGCCAGCAGCCCGGATGGGGGGTCCTATGGCTACACCTTC. As protein: CASSPDGGSYGYTF.

The chain's CDR3 is CASSLVAFDDEQYF. Written as DNA, the CDR3 is TGCGCCAGCAGCTTGGTGGCTTTTGACGACGAGCAGTACTTC. The chain has TRBV5-1 and TRBJ2-7, with D unresolved. V was trimmed by 0 bases and J by 5 bases, leaving 12 bases between them. The CDR3 is made up of 14 amino acids. From germline, CDR1 is SGHRS and CDR2 YFSETQ.

V and J are TRBV30 and TRBJ1-2; D gene uncertain. V was clipped by 0 bases and J by 8 bases, with 16 bases between them. Germline lookup yields CDR1 GTSNPN and CDR2 SVGIG (reference sequence). The CDR3 runs 14 residues. CDR3 sequence: CAWSVSGHGLGYTF. The CDR3 nucleotides read TGTGCCTGGAGTGTATCGGGCCATGGCTTGGGCTACACCTTC.

In regard to this clone: The junction shows a germline mismatch at one end, possibly a read error. The V call is TRBV19, the J call TRBJ2-2; TRBD1 aligns across 12 bases. Germline V lookup: CDR1 LNHDA, CDR2 SQIVND (reference sequence). The CDR3 length is 21 residues. CDR3 in DNA: TGTGCCAGTACCGGGACAGGGGGCGCTGGGAGAACCTACCTGAACGCCGGGGAGCTGTTTTTT. The encoded protein is CASTGTGGAGRTYLNAGELFF.

The chain employs TRBV6-5 and TRBJ1-6; 7 positions match TRBD1. Germline V gene lookup returns CDR1 MNHEY and CDR2 SVGAGI. V gave up 7 bases and J gave up 4 bases; unmatched junction bases: 7. The CDR3 loop spans 15 amino acids. The CDR3 reads CASKTGSGYNSPLHF. CDR3 nucleotide sequence: TGTGCCAGCAAGACAGGGTCGGGATATAATTCACCCCTCCACTTT.

The V call is TRBV4-1, the J call TRBJ2-5; either TRBD1 or TRBD2 may supply D (5 bases each). Trimming took off 0 bases at V and 5 bases at J, with 19 bases between the two ends. Germline V gene sequence: CDR1 MGHRA, CDR2 YSYEKL. The CDR3 is 17 amino acids. CDR3 in DNA: TGCGCCAGCAGCCAAGAAAGGCACGGGACGATATGGGAGACCCAGTACTTC. It encodes CASSQERHGTIWETQYF.

J is TRBJ2-2 and V is TRBV6-1; D is possibly TRBD1 (5 bases). The CDR3 is 14 amino acids. Trimming took off 6 bases at V and 3 bases at J, with 11 bases between the two ends. Per the germline V gene, CDR1 is MNHNS and CDR2 is SASEGT. The CDR3 bases are TGTGCCAGCAGATTAAAACAGGACACCGGGGAGCTGTTTTTT. Protein product: CASRLKQDTGELFF.

The chain links TRBV28 to TRBJ1-1; D unclear. The V end lost 5 bases, the J end lost 0 bases, and 4 bases lay between the germline ends. Germline CDR1 MDHEN, CDR2 SYDVKM. This CDR3 comprises 12 residues. The CDR3 nucleotides are TGTGCCAGCAGTCCCATGAACACTGAAGCTTTCTTT. Residues: CASSPMNTEAFF. Complete variable domain (other parts from reference TRBV28 and TRBJ1-1): DVKVTQSSRYLVKRTGEKVFLECVQDMDHENMFWYRQDPGLGLRLIYFSYDVKMKEKGDIPEGYSVSREKKERFSLILESASTNQTSMYLCASSPMNTEAFFGQGTRLTVV.